These 20 T cell receptor beta chains were all obtained from the same sample, sequenced in a study of radiation and T cells in renal cell carcinoma. Libraries were prepared by immunoSEQ multiplex PCR; TCRdb keeps only in-frame clonotypes and omits some of them. Of fewer than 20,000 clones listed, roughly three fifths are singletons. As to treatment: treatment-naive control, cytoreductive nephrectomy. Sequenced here: tumor tissue, sampled from a patient whose treatment was nephrectomy without radiotherapy. The receptors derive from a man between 45 and 60 years old with renal cell carcinoma.

The V call is TRBV7-8, the J call TRBJ1-5; D is uncertain. The germline V gene has CDR1 SGHVS and CDR2 FQNEAQ. The CDR3 totals 14 residues. V was clipped by 5 bases and J by 2 bases, with 10 bases between them. The CDR3 loop reads CASSRSTGNQPQHF. The CDR3 DNA is TGTGCCAGCAGCAGATCTACAGGCAATCAGCCCCAGCATTTT.

The chain links TRBV6-1 to TRBJ2-5; tentative D call: TRBD1 (5 bases). Trimming removed 4 bases at V and 5 bases at J, with 11 bases between. From germline, CDR1 is MNHNS and CDR2 SASEGT. The CDR3 loop spans 13 amino acids. The CDR3 reads CASSGQFSETQYF. In DNA, the CDR3 is TGTGCCAGCAGTGGACAGTTTTCGGAGACCCAGTACTTC.

The V and J genes are TRBV6-5 and TRBJ2-7; perhaps TRBD2 as D (6 bases). The CDR3 length is 15 residues. Germline lookup yields CDR1 MNHEY and CDR2 SVGAGI. Trimming left V 0 bases short and J 7 bases short, with 16 bases between. DNA for the CDR3: TGTGCCAGCAGTTACTCAGTCGGGGGTAGAGGGGAGCAGTACTTC. Translated, it gives CASSYSVGGRGEQYF.

This chain connects TRBV5-1 to TRBJ2-3; 11 bases map to TRBD2. J lost 6 bases, V lost 5 bases, and 8 bases had no gene match. The CDR3 has 15 amino acids. CDR1 and CDR2 (germline): SGHRS, YFSETQ. This CDR3 is CASRKELAGVDTQYF. The CDR3 nucleotides read TGCGCCAGCAGAAAAGAACTAGCGGGGGTGGATACGCAGTATTTT.

J is TRBJ1-2 and V is TRBV2; 7 bases align to TRBD1. With 8 bases clipped from V and 0 bases from J, the junction kept 12 bases outside the gene matches. Germline-derived CDR1 and CDR2 are SNHLY and FYNNEI. This CDR3 has 16 amino acids. The DNA of the CDR3 is TGTGCCAGCCATATACAGGGGACCCCATCTAACTATGGCTACACCTTC. Translating gives CASHIQGTPSNYGYTF.

The V call is TRBV14, the J call TRBJ1-3, with a tentative D call TRBD1 (6 bases). The germline V gene has CDR1 SGHDN and CDR2 FVKESK. The CDR3 extends over 16 amino acids. V shed 4 bases and J shed 0 bases, with 13 bases lying between them. DNA of the CDR3: TGTGCCAGCAGCCCCACAGGACAGTACTCTGGAAACACCATATATTTT. This encodes CASSPTGQYSGNTIYF.

This clone was seen more than once but under ten times. This chain joins TRBV28 and TRBJ1-4, with 7 bases aligning to TRBD1. V shed 6 bases, J shed 9 bases, and the junction held 4 bases outside the gene matches. Germline V lookup: CDR1 MDHEN, CDR2 SYDVKM. The CDR3 is 12 residues long. The CDR3 sequence: CASSLDRQKLFF. The CDR3 DNA reads TGTGCCAGCAGCCTGGACAGGCAAAAACTGTTTTTT.

The V and J genes are TRBV7-9 and TRBJ1-2; D might be TRBD1 (5 bases). From germline, CDR1 is SEHNR and CDR2 FQNEAQ (reference sequence). The ends were cut back, 1 base at V and 5 bases at J, with 11 bases in the middle. This CDR3 is 14 amino acids long. Here the CDR3 DNA reads TGTGCCAGCAGCTTAGTCCAGGGCAGTTATGGCTACACCTTC. As protein: CASSLVQGSYGYTF.

The sample holds a few counts of this clone. The sample contains more than one DNA sequence encoding this CDR3. V is TRBV9 and J is TRBJ2-5; D uncertain. Trimming removed 0 bases from V and 2 bases from J, with 5 bases in between. Germline assignment: CDR1 SGDLS and CDR2 YYNGEE. The CDR3 is made up of 13 amino acids. For the CDR3, the DNA is TGTGCCAGCAGCGTAGGGCAACAAGAGACCCAGTACTTC. Protein: CASSVGQQETQYF.

V gene TRBV4-3 combines with J gene TRBJ1-1, with D possibly TRBD1 on 6 matching bases. This CDR3 has 16 amino acids. Germline V gene lookup returns CDR1 LGHNA and CDR2 YSLEER. Trimming took off 2 bases at V and 4 bases at J, with 17 bases between the two ends. This CDR3 is CASSQSPGAMSTEAFF. CDR3 coding DNA: TGCGCCAGCAGCCAAAGCCCAGGGGCTATGAGCACTGAAGCTTTCTTT.

CDR3 DNA: TGTGCCAGCAGTGAATTTAGTACTGGCCCTGGCACAGATACGCAGTATTTT. As protein: CASSEFSTGPGTDTQYF. This sequence joins TRBV6-1 and TRBJ2-3; D unresolved. The CDR3 extends over 17 amino acids. CDR1 MNHNS and CDR2 SASEGT come from the germline V gene. V was clipped by 2 bases and J by 1 base, with 16 bases between them.

In this sample, this clone turned up once. The chain is built from TRBV7-2 and TRBJ2-1; 13 bases match TRBD2. V shed 3 bases and J 8 bases; nucleotides not matched to a gene: 7. Germline V gives CDR1 SGHTA, CDR2 FQGNSA. This CDR3 is built from 16 residues. The CDR3 coding sequence is TGTGCCAGCAGCTTCGCGGGACTAGCGGGATCAGATGAGCAGTTCTTC. Amino acid sequence: CASSFAGLAGSDEQFF.

The gene calls are TRBV9 and TRBJ2-7; the D call may be TRBD1 or TRBD2 (6 bases each). Germline V gives CDR1 SGDLS, CDR2 YYNGEE. V shed 4 bases and J shed 1 base, with 15 bases lying between them. This CDR3 contains 15 residues. As DNA, the CDR3 is TGTGCCAGCAGCCCAGGGGATAGCGGTTCCTACGAGCAGTACTTC. Translation gives CASSPGDSGSYEQYF.

The gene calls are TRBV25-1 and TRBJ2-3, with 9 bases fitting TRBD2. The CDR3 consists of 15 residues. Germline loops: CDR1 MGHDK, CDR2 SYGVNS. With 1 base clipped from V and 5 bases from J, the junction kept 4 bases outside the gene matches. Written as DNA, the CDR3 is TGTGCCAGCAGTGAATGGGCGGGAGGGATAGATACGCAGTATTTT. Its protein is CASSEWAGGIDTQYF.

The V call is TRBV6-5, the J call TRBJ1-2, with TRBD1 as a possible D gene (6 bases). Trimming stripped 7 bases from V and 5 bases from J, with 17 bases between. Per the germline V gene, CDR1 is MNHEY and CDR2 is SVGAGI. The CDR3 is 14 amino acids. In DNA form, the CDR3 reads TGTGCCAGCACCCCCGGGGGGCGGATTTATGGCTACACCTTC. It codes for CASTPGGRIYGYTF.

CDR3 in amino acids: CASSVGRSQETQYF. The CDR3 bases are TGTGCCAGCAGCGTAGGGAGGTCCCAAGAGACCCAGTACTTC. The gene calls are TRBV9 and TRBJ2-5, with D possibly matching TRBD2 (5 bases). Germline CDR1 reads SGDLS; CDR2 reads YYNGEE. Between the trimmed V and J ends, which lost 0 bases and 1 base, there was a span of 7 bases. The CDR3 has 14 residues.

The V and J genes are TRBV9 and TRBJ1-2; D not certain. The CDR3 has 13 residues. Trimming took off 4 bases at V and 3 bases at J, with 10 bases between the two ends. CDR1 and CDR2 (germline): SGDLS, YYNGEE. This CDR3 reads CASSLGVDYGYTF. The CDR3 nucleotides read TGTGCCAGCAGCCTCGGGGTGGACTATGGCTACACCTTC.

The chain carries TRBV7-6 and TRBJ2-1; 11 bases fit TRBD2. This CDR3 has 15 residues. CDR1 and CDR2 (germline): SGHVS, FNYEAQ. With 1 base clipped from V and 7 bases from J, the junction kept 3 bases outside the gene matches. In nucleotides, the CDR3 is TGTGCCAGCAGCTTAGTAGCGGGGGGGGATAATGAGCAGTTCTTC. It encodes CASSLVAGGDNEQFF.

V gene TRBV9 combines with J gene TRBJ2-5; TRBD2 matches at 10 bases. The J segment lost 2 bases and the V segment lost 1 base, leaving 2 bases of the junction unmatched. From germline, CDR1 is SGDLS and CDR2 YYNGEE. The CDR3 runs to 15 residues. CDR3 coding DNA: TGTGCCAGCAGCGTAAGAGCGGGGGGGCAAGAGACCCAGTACTTC. Its translation: CASSVRAGGQETQYF.

The V gene is TRBV27, the J gene TRBJ2-3, with a tentative D call TRBD1 (5 bases). Germline-derived CDR1 and CDR2 are MNHEY and SMNVEV (reference sequence). V shed 4 bases and J shed 5 bases, with 7 bases lying between them. CDR3 size: 12 residues. This chain's CDR3 is CASSSQGDTQYF. For the CDR3, the DNA is TGTGCCAGCAGTTCTCAGGGAGATACGCAGTATTTT.